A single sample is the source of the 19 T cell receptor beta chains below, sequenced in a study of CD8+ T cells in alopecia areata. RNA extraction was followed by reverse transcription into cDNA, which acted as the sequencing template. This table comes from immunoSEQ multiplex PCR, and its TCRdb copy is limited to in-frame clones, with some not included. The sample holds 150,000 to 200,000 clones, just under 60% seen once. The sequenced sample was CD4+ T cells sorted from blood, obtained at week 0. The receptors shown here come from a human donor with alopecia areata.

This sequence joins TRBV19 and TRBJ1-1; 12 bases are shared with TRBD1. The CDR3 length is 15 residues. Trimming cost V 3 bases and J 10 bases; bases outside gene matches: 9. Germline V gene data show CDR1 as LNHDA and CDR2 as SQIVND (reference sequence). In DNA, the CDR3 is TGTGCCAGTAGTATCCCGGGACAGGGGGCGCGAGTAGCTTTCTTT. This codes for CASSIPGQGARVAFF.

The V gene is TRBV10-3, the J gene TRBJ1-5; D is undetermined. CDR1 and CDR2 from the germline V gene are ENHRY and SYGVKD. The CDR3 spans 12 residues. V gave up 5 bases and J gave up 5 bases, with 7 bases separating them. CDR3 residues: CAISSGDQPQHF. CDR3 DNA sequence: TGTGCCATCAGTTCAGGAGATCAGCCCCAGCATTTT.

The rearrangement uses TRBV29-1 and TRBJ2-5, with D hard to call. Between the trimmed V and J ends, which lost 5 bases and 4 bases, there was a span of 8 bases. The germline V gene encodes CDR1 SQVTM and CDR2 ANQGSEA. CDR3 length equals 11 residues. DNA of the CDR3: TGCAGCGTTAGGATGCTAGAGACCCAGTACTTC. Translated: CSVRMLETQYF. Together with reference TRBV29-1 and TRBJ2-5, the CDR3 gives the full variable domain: SAVISQKPSRDICQRGTSLTIQCQVDSQVTMMFWYRQQPGQSLTLIATANQGSEATYESGFVIDKFPISRPNLTFSTLTVSNMSPEDSSIYLCSVRMLETQYFGPGTRLLVL.

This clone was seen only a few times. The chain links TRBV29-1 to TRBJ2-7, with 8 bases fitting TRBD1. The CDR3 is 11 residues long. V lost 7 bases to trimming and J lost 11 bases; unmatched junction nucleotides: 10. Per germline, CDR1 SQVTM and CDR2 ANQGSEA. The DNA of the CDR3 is TGCAGCGCCGGGACAGGCAACTGGGAGTACTTC. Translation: CSAGTGNWEYF.

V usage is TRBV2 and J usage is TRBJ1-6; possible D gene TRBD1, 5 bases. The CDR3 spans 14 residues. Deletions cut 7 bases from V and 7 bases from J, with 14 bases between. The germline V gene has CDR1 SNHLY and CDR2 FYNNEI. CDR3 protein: CASKLNGGNSPLHF. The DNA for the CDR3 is TGTGCCAGCAAATTAAACGGGGGAAATTCACCCCTCCACTTT.

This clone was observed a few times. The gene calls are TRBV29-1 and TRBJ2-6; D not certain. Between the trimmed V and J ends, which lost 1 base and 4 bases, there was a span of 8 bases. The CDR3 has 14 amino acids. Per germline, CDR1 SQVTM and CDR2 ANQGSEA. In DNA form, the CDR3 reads TGCAGCGTTGAAGCGGCGAGAGGGGCCAACGTCCTGACTTTC. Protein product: CSVEAARGANVLTF.

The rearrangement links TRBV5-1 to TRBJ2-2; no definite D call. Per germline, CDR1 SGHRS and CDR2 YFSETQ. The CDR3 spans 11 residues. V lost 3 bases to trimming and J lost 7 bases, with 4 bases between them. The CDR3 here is CASSYHGELFF. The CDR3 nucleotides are TGCGCCAGCAGCTATCACGGGGAGCTGTTTTTT.

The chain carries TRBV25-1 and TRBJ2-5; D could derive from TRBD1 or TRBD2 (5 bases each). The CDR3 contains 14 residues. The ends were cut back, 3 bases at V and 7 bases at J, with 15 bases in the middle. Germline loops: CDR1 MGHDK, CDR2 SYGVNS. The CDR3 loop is CASSDWDPLGTQYF. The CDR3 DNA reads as TGTGCCAGCAGTGACTGGGACCCTCTGGGGACCCAGTACTTC.

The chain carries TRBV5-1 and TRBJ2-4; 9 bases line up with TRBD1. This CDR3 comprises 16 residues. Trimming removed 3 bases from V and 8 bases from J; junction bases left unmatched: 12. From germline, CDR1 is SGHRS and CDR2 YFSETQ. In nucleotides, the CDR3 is TGCGCCAGCAGCTGGGGACAGGGCCTCCCCGTGGACATTCAGTACTTC. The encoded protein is CASSWGQGLPVDIQYF. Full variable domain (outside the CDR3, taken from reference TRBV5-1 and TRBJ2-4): KAGVTQTPRYLIKTRGQQVTLSCSPISGHRSVSWYQQTPGQGLQFLFEYFSETQRNKGNFPGRFSGRQFSNSRSEMNVSTLELGDSALYLCASSWGQGLPVDIQYFGAGTRLSVL.

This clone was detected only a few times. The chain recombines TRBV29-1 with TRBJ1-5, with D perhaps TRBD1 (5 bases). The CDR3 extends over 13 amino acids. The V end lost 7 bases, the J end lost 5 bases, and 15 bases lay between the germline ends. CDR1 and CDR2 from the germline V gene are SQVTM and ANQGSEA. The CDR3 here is CSGARGRDQPQHF. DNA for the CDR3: TGCAGCGGCGCTAGGGGTAGAGATCAGCCCCAGCATTTT. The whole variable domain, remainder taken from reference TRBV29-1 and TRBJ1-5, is SAVISQKPSRDICQRGTSLTIQCQVDSQVTMMFWYRQQPGQSLTLIATANQGSEATYESGFVIDKFPISRPNLTFSTLTVSNMSPEDSSIYLCSGARGRDQPQHFGDGTRLSIL.

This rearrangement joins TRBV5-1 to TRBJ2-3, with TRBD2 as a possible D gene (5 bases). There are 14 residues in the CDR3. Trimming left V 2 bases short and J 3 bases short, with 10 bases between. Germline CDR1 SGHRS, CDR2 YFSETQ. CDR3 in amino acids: CASSLEGRTDTQYF. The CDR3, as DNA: TGCGCCAGCAGCTTAGAGGGCCGAACAGATACGCAGTATTTT.

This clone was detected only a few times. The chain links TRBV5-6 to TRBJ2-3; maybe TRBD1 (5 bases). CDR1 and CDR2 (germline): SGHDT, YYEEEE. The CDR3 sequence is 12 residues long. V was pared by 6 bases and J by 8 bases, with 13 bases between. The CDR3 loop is CASTLGRGTQYF. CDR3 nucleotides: TGTGCCAGCACCCTGGGGCGCGGTACGCAGTATTTT. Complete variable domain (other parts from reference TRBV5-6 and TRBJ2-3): DAGVTQSPTHLIKTRGQQVTLRCSPKSGHDTVSWYQQALGQGPQFIFQYYEEEERQRGNFPDRFSGHQFPNYSSELNVNALLLGDSALYLCASTLGRGTQYFGPGTRLTVL.

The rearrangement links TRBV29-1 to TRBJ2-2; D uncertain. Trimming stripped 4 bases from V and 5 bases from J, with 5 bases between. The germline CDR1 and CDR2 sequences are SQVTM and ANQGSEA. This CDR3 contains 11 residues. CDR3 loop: CSVGRTGELFF. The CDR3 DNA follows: TGCAGCGTTGGGCGTACCGGGGAGCTGTTTTTT.

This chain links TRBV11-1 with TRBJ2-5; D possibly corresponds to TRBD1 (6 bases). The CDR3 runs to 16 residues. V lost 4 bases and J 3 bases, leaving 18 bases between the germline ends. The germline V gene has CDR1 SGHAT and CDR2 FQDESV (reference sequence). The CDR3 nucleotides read TGTGCCAGCAGCTATCAATGGCGATACAGGGAAGAGACCCAGTACTTC. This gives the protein CASSYQWRYREETQYF.

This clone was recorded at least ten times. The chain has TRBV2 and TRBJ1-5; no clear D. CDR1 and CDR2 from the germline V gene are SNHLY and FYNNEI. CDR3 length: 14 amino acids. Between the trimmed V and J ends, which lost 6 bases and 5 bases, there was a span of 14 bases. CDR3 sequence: CASRVGRDYQPQHF. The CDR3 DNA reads TGTGCCAGCAGAGTCGGGCGGGATTATCAGCCCCAGCATTTT.

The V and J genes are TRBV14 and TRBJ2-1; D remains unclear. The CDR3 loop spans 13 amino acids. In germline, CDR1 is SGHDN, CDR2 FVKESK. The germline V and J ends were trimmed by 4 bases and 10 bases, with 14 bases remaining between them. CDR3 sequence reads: CASSRFDLGEQFF. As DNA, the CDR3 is TGTGCCAGCAGCCGATTCGACCTCGGGGAGCAGTTCTTC.

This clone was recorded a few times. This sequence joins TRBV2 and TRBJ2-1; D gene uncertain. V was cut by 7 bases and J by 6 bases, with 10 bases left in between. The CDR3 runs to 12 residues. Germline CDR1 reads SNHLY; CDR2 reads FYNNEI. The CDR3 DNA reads TGTGCCAGCAACTCGGACGGCAATGAGCAGTTCTTC. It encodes CASNSDGNEQFF.

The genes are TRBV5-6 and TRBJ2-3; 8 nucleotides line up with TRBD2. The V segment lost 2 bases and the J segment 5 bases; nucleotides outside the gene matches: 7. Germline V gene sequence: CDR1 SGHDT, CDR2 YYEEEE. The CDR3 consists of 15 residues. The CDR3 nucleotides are TGTGCCAGCAGCTTTCGGACTAGCAGAGTAGATACGCAGTATTTT. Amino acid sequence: CASSFRTSRVDTQYF.

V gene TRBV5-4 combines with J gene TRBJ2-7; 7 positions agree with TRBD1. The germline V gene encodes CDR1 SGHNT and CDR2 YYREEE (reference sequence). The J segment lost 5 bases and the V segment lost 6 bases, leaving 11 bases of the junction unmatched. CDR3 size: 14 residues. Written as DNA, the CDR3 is TGTGCCAGCAACCCGACAGGGCGAGGGAACGAGCAGTACTTC. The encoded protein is CASNPTGRGNEQYF.